This T cell receptor beta chain is drawn from a study of blood T cell repertoires in COVID-19. Across the whole study: COVID-19 samples, acute and convalescent, were from the United States, Italy and Spain. Sources were T cells, B-cell-depleted T cells, or PBMCs; the material itself was cDNA or gDNA.

Germline lookup yields CDR1 LGHNA and CDR2 YNFKEQ. J gave up 0 bases and V 0 bases, and 6 bases lay outside the gene matches. This CDR3 spans 17 amino acids. Authors' methods: Counts of nucleated cells, estimated from reference gene primer amplification, were obtained. Some clones are missing from TCRdb's copy, which holds only in-frame ones; the method was immunoSEQ multiplex PCR. V, J and clone size are those of that table, while D and trimming were read from the DNA. The table has around 200,000 clones, about 90% seen once. V is TRBV4-2 and J is TRBJ2-3; 7 positions agree with TRBD2. The TCR comes from a man aged 35 to 55 with active or convalescent COVID-19. Material: peripheral blood. The CDR3 here is CASSQDSRESSTDTQYF. DNA of the CDR3: TGTGCCAGCAGCCAAGATTCGCGGGAGTCTAGCACAGATACGCAGTATTTT.